The clone carrying this T cell receptor beta chain has more than one count but fewer than ten. RNA served as the template for amplifying TCR beta CDR3 regions. HTBI-primed RT-PCR formed the first round, and a multiplex PCR formed the second. TCRdb called the multiplex PCR reads again in MiXCR, with one record for every CDR3 protein. The sample comprises a few hundred thousand distinct CDR3 sequences, 17% of which are singletons, and 2% to 3% rests with the top ten. The sample originates from a study of Graves' ophthalmopathy and Graves' hyperthyroidism. Germline V CDR1 and CDR2: MDHEN, SYDVKM. After removal of 8 bases from V and 2 bases from J, the junction contained 6 bases not matched to a gene. This CDR3 spans 14 amino acids. The term stable hyperthyroidism indicated an absence of ophthalmopathy within 18 months of follow-up. Aged 18 to 65, hyperthyroidism patients had new diagnoses of under 2 months' duration.

The chain carries TRBV28 and TRBJ2-5; 9 nucleotides match TRBD2. The TCR sequence derives from an adult woman with stable Graves' hyperthyroidism. Sample: peripheral blood. The CDR3 loop reads CASLGLARQETQYF. The DNA for the CDR3 is TGTGCCAGCCTGGGACTAGCAAGACAAGAGACCCAGTACTTC.